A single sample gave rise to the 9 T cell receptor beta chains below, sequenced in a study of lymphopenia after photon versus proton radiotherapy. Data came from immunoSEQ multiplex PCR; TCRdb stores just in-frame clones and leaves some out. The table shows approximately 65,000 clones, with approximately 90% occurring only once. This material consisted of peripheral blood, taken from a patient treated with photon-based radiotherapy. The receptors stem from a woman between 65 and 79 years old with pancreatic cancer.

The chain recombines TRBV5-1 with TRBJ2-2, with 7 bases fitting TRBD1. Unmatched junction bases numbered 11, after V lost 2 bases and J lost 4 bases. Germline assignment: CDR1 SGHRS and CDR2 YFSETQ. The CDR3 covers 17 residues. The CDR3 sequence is CASSLVGQGVPTGELFF. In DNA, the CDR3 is TGCGCCAGCAGCTTAGTAGGCCAGGGGGTTCCCACCGGGGAGCTGTTTTTT.

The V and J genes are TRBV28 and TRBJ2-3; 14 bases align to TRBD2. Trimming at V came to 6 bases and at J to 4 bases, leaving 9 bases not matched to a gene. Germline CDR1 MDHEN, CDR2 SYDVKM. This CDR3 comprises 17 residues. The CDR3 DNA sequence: TGTGCCAGCAGGACCGGGACTAGCGGGAGTTGGGCAGATACGCAGTATTTT. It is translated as CASRTGTSGSWADTQYF. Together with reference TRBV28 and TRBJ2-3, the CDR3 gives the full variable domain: DVKVTQSSRYLVKRTGEKVFLECVQDMDHENMFWYRQDPGLGLRLIYFSYDVKMKEKGDIPEGYSVSREKKERFSLILESASTNQTSMYLCASRTGTSGSWADTQYFGPGTRLTVL.

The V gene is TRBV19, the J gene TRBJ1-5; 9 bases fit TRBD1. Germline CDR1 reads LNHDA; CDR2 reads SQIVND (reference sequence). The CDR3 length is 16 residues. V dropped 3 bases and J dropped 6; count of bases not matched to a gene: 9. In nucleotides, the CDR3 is TGTGCCAGTAGTATGTCGGGACAGGGTAGGGTTCAGCCCCAGCATTTT. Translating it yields CASSMSGQGRVQPQHF.

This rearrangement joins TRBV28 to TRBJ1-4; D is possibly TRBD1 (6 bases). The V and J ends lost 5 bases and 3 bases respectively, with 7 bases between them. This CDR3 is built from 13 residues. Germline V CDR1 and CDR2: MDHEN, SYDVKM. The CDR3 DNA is TGTGCCAGCAGTCGGACAGCTAATGAAAAACTGTTTTTT. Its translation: CASSRTANEKLFF.

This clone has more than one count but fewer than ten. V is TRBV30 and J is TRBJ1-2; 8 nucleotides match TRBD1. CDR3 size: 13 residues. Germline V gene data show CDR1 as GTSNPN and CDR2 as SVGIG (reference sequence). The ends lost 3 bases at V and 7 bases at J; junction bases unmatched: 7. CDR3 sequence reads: CAWSLIQGVGYTF. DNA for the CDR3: TGTGCCTGGAGCCTCATACAGGGGGTTGGCTACACCTTC.

CDR3 amino acids: CAWSVAGNQPQHF. Written as DNA, the CDR3 is TGTGCCTGGAGTGTGGCGGGGAATCAGCCCCAGCATTTT. The chain links TRBV30 to TRBJ1-5; D not resolved. CDR1 and CDR2 from the germline V gene are GTSNPN and SVGIG (reference sequence). The CDR3 extends over 13 amino acids. The ends were cut back, 0 bases at V and 4 bases at J, with 7 bases in the middle.

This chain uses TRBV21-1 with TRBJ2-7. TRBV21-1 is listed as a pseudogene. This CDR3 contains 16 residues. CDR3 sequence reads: CASTSRAVDGDYEQYF. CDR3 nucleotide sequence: TGTGCCAGCACCTCTCGAGCCGTGGACGGCGACTACGAGCAGTACTTC.

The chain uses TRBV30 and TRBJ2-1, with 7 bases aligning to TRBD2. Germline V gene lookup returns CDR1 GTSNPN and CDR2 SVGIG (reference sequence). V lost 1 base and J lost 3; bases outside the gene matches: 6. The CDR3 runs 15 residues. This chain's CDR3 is CAWSDGRPFYNEQFF. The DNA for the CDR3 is TGTGCCTGGAGTGACGGGAGGCCATTCTACAATGAGCAGTTCTTC.

The CDR3 is CAWSPVIGTEAFF. The CDR3 coding sequence is TGTGCCTGGAGCCCCGTGATCGGGACTGAAGCTTTCTTT. V gene TRBV30 combines with J gene TRBJ1-1; D is unclear. This CDR3 has 13 amino acids. Germline values: CDR1 GTSNPN, CDR2 SVGIG (reference sequence). Between the trimmed V and J ends, which lost 3 bases and 5 bases, there was a span of 13 bases.